This record covers a single TCR beta chain. Germline CDR1 is SGHVS and CDR2 is FQNEAQ. The CDR3 is 16 residues long. With 6 bases removed from V and 0 bases from J, the gap between germline ends came to 16 bases. Assay used: immunoSEQ multiplex PCR; TCRdb lists only in-frame clones, some missing. The table has under 200,000 clones, around four fifths seen once. These data come from a study of blood T cell repertoires in COVID-19. This chain joins TRBV7-8 and TRBJ2-3, with D possibly being TRBD1 (5 bases). The material sequenced was PBMCs or T cells enriched from blood (not recorded which). The TCR comes from a woman aged 50 to 65 who had recovered from COVID-19. The CDR3 DNA is TGTGCCAGCAGTACCCGGTGGGGCCTAAGCACAGATACGCAGTATTTT. Protein sequence: CASSTRWGLSTDTQYF.